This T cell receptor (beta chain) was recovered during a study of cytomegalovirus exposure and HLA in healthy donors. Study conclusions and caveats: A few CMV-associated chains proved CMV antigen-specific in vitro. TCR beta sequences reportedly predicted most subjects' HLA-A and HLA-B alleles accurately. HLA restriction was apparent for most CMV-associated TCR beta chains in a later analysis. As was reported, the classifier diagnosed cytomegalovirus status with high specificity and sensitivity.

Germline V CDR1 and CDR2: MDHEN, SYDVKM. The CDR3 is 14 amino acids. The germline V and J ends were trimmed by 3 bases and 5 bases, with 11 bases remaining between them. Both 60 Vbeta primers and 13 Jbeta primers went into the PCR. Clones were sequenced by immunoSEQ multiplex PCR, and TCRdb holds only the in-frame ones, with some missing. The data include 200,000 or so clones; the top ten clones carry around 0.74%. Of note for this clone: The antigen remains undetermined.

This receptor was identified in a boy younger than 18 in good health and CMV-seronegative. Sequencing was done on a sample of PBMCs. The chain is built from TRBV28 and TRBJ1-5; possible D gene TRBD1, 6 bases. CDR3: CASSFQQGDQPQHF. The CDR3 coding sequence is TGTGCCAGCAGTTTCCAACAGGGCGATCAGCCCCAGCATTTT.